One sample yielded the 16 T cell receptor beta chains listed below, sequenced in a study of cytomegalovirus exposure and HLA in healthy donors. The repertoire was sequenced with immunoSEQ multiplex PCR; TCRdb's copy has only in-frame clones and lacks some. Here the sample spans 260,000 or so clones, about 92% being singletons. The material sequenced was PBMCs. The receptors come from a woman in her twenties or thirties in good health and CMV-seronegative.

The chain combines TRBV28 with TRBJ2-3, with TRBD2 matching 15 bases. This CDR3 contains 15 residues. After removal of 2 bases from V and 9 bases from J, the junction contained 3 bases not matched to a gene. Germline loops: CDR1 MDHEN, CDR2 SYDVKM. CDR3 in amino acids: CASSLEGLAGGTQYF. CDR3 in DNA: TGTGCCAGCAGTTTAGAGGGACTAGCGGGGGGCACGCAGTATTTT.

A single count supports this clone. CDR3 nucleotide sequence: TGTGCCAGCAGCTTAGGGACTAGCGGGAGGGCCCACGGGGAGCTGTTTTTT. It specifies CASSLGTSGRAHGELFF. The rearrangement links TRBV11-2 to TRBJ2-2, with TRBD2 matching 15 bases. CDR3 length: 17 amino acids. In germline, CDR1 is SGHAT, CDR2 FQNNGV. After removal of 1 base from V and 7 bases from J, the junction contained 4 bases not matched to a gene. Combining the CDR3 with reference TRBV11-2 and TRBJ2-2 gives the whole variable domain EAGVAQSPRYKIIEKRQSVAFWCNPISGHATLYWYQQILGQGPKLLIQFQNNGVVDDSQLPKDRFSAERLKGVDSTLKIQPAKLEDSAVYLCASSLGTSGRAHGELFFGEGSRLTVL.

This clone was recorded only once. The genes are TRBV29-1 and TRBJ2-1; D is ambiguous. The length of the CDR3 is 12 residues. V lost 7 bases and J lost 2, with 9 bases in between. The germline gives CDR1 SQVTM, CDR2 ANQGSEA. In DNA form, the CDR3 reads TGCAGCGCGACCCCCACCTACAATGAGCAGTTCTTC. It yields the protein CSATPTYNEQFF.

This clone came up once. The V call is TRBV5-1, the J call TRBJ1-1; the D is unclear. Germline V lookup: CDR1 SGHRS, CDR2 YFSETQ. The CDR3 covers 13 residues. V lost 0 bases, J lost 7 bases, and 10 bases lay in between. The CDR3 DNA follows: TGCGCCAGCAGCTTGGAGGTCGAGGGTGAAGCTTTCTTT. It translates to CASSLEVEGEAFF.

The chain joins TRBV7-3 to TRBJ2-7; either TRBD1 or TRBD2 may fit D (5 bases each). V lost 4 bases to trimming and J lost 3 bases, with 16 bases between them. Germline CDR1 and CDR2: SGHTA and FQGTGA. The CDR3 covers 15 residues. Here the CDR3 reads CASSSEPGPYYEQYF. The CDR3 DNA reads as TGTGCCAGCAGCTCGGAACCGGGACCATACTACGAGCAGTACTTC.

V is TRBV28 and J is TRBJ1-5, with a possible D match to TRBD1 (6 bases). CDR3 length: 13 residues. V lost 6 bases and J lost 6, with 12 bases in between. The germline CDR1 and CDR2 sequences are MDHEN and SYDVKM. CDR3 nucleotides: TGTGCCAGCAGCCCTAGGGGGGTTCAGCCCCAGCATTTT. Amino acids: CASSPRGVQPQHF.

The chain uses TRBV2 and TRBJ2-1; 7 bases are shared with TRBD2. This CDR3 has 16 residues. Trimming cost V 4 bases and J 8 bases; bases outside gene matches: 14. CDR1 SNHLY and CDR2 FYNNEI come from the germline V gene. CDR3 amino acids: CASSVSRELIEDEQFF. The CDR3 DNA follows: TGTGCCAGCAGTGTATCGCGGGAGCTAATCGAGGATGAGCAGTTCTTC. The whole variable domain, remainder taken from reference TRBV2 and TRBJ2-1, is EPEVTQTPSHQVTQMGQEVILRCVPISNHLYFYWYRQILGQKVEFLVSFYNNEISEKSEIFDDQFSVERPDGSNFTLKIRSTKLEDSAMYFCASSVSRELIEDEQFFGPGTRLTVL.

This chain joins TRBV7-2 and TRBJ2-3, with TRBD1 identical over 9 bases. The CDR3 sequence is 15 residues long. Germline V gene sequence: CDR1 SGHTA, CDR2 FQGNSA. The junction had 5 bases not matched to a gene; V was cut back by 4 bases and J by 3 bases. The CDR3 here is CASSSRQGGTDTQYF. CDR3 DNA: TGTGCCAGCAGCTCCCGACAGGGGGGGACAGATACGCAGTATTTT.

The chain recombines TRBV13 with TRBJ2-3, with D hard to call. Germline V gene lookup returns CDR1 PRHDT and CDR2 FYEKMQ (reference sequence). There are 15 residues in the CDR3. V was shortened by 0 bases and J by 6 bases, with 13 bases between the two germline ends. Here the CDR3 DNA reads TGTGCCAGCAGCTTAGGCAGATCTTTAGGGGATACGCAGTATTTT. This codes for CASSLGRSLGDTQYF.

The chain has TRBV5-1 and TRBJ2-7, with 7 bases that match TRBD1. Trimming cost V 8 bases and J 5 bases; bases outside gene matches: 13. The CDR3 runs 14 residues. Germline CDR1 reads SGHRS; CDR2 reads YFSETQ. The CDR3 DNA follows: TGCGCCAGTACACTACAGGGGATGAATAACGAGCAGTACTTC. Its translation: CASTLQGMNNEQYF.

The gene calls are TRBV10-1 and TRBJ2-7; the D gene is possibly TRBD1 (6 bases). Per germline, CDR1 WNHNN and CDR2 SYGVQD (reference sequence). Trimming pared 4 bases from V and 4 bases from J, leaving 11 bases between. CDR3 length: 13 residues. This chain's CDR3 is CASSGRTAYEQYF. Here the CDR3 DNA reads TGCGCCAGCAGTGGTAGGACAGCTTACGAGCAGTACTTC.

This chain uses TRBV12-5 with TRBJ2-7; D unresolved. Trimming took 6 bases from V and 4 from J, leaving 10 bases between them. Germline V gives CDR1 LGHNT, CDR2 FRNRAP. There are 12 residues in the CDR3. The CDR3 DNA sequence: TGTGCTAGTGGATTTTACGGATACGAGCAGTACTTC. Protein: CASGFYGYEQYF.

In DNA, the CDR3 is TGTGCCTGGAGTGTGGGCCGCCGTCAGGAGACCCAGTACTTC. This gives the protein CAWSVGRRQETQYF. The V gene is TRBV30, the J gene TRBJ2-5, with no clear D. Per germline, CDR1 GTSNPN and CDR2 SVGIG (reference sequence). V lost 0 bases and J 5 bases, leaving 13 bases between the germline ends. The CDR3 runs to 14 residues.

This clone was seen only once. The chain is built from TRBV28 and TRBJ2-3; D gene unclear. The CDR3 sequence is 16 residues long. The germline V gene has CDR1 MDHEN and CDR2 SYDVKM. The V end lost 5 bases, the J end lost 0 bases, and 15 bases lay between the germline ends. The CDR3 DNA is TGTGCCAGCAGTCCCCTAGATTATTCTAGCACAGATACGCAGTATTTT. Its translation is CASSPLDYSSTDTQYF.

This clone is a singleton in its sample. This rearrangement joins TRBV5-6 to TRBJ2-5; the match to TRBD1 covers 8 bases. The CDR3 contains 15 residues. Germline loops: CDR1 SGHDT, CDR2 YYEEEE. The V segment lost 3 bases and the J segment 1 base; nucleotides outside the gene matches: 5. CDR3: CASSSGTGFQETQYF. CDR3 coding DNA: TGTGCCAGCAGCTCCGGGACAGGCTTCCAAGAGACCCAGTACTTC.

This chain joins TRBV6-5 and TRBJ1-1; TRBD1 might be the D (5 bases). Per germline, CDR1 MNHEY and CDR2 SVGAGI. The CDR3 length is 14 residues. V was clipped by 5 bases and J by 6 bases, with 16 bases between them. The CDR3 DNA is TGTGCCAGCAGTGACCCAGGGATGAGGGCTGAAGCTTTCTTT. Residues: CASSDPGMRAEAFF.